This entry lists 21 T cell receptor beta chains sequenced from one sample in a study of blood T cell repertoires in COVID-19. Some clones are missing from TCRdb's copy, which holds only in-frame ones; the method was immunoSEQ multiplex PCR. Altogether 200,000 to 300,000 clones are present, around 86% being singletons, with the ten largest covering about 3.5%. Sequencing was performed on PBMCs or T cells enriched from blood (not recorded which). The receptors here all came from a woman in her thirties or forties with acute COVID-19.

The V and J genes are TRBV18 and TRBJ2-7, with D possibly TRBD1 on 6 matching bases. V was pared by 3 bases and J by 4 bases, with 22 bases between. CDR1 KGHSH and CDR2 LQKENI come from the germline V gene. The CDR3 runs 17 residues. The CDR3 nucleotides read TGTGCCAGCTCACCCCTTTCCAGGACGGGACACCTATACGAGCAGTACTTC. Protein: CASSPLSRTGHLYEQYF.

The CDR3, as DNA: TGCGCCAGCAGCTCCGACAGGGAGTACAATGAGCAGTTCTTC. As protein: CASSSDREYNEQFF. This sequence joins TRBV5-1 and TRBJ2-1; TRBD1 agrees at 7 bases. Trimming took 3 bases from V and 4 from J; bases not matched to a gene: 4. Germline loops: CDR1 SGHRS, CDR2 YFSETQ. CDR3 length: 14 residues.

The rearrangement links TRBV5-1 to TRBJ2-5; weak D call: TRBD2 (5 bases). The CDR3 runs to 12 residues. Trimming took off 4 bases at V and 4 bases at J, with 8 bases between the two ends. Germline CDR1 SGHRS, CDR2 YFSETQ. CDR3 coding DNA: TGCGCCAGCAGCCGGACTGGAGAGACCCAGTACTTC. Translated, it gives CASSRTGETQYF.

The sample holds a few counts of this clone. The chain is built from TRBV27 and TRBJ2-3; tentative D call: TRBD1 (5 bases). The CDR3 is 14 amino acids. Trimming shortened V by 3 bases and J by 0 bases, and 7 bases separated the two germline ends. Germline V gene sequence: CDR1 MNHEY, CDR2 SMNVEV (reference sequence). The CDR3 DNA is TGTGCCAGCAGTTTCCAGGGTAGCACAGATACGCAGTATTTT. This codes for CASSFQGSTDTQYF.

V is TRBV5-4 and J is TRBJ1-4; D is ambiguous. V was trimmed by 0 bases and J by 8 bases, leaving 8 bases between them. Germline V gene lookup returns CDR1 SGHNT and CDR2 YYREEE (reference sequence). The CDR3 consists of 13 residues. CDR3 coding DNA: TGTGCCAGCAGCTTGGACAGAAACGAAAAACTGTTTTTT. As protein: CASSLDRNEKLFF.

This clone was seen only once. The chain uses TRBV7-2 and TRBJ1-5; D gene unclear. V was cut by 1 base and J by 7 bases, with 11 bases left in between. The CDR3 is 14 residues long. Germline assignment: CDR1 SGHTA and CDR2 FQGNSA. The CDR3 is CASSLVAGNQPQHF. In DNA, the CDR3 is TGTGCCAGCAGCTTAGTGGCGGGAAACCAGCCCCAGCATTTT.

The rearrangement uses TRBV7-9 and TRBJ1-1; unclear D gene. This CDR3 has 14 amino acids. V lost 5 bases and J lost 6, with 16 bases in between. Looked up from germline, CDR1 is SEHNR and CDR2 is FQNEAQ (reference sequence). In nucleotides, the CDR3 is TGTGCCAGCAGCCTAGAGCGCTCGAGGCCTGAAGCTTTCTTT. It encodes CASSLERSRPEAFF.

This chain joins TRBV7-6 and TRBJ2-3; 12 bases are a match to TRBD2. The CDR3 is 17 residues long. V shed 1 base and J 2 bases; nucleotides not matched to a gene: 4. CDR1 SGHVS and CDR2 FNYEAQ come from the germline V gene. The CDR3 loop is CASSLVGTSGPTDTQYF. The CDR3 nucleotides are TGTGCCAGCAGCTTAGTCGGGACTAGCGGGCCCACAGATACGCAGTATTTT.

This clone came up once. This chain joins TRBV7-8 and TRBJ2-1; no clear D. The CDR3 is 15 residues long. Germline-derived CDR1 and CDR2 are SGHVS and FQNEAQ. Trimming shortened V by 4 bases and J by 11 bases, and 21 bases separated the two germline ends. CDR3 nucleotide sequence: TGTGCCAGCAGCTACCTGGAGAAAAGGTCCCCCCAGCAGTTCTTC. It specifies CASSYLEKRSPQQFF.

The rearrangement uses TRBV19 and TRBJ2-7; D gene unclear. Per the germline V gene, CDR1 is LNHDA and CDR2 is SQIVND (reference sequence). V was shortened by 5 bases and J by 6 bases, with 14 bases between the two germline ends. There are 13 residues in the CDR3. CDR3 loop: CASSADPGFEQYF. DNA of the CDR3: TGTGCCAGTAGTGCCGATCCGGGTTTCGAGCAGTACTTC.

This sequence joins TRBV27 and TRBJ2-1; D is perhaps TRBD2 (5 bases). The CDR3 runs to 17 residues. Deletions cut 4 bases from V and 0 bases from J, with 16 bases between. Germline V gene data show CDR1 as MNHEY and CDR2 as SMNVEV (reference sequence). CDR3 nucleotides: TGTGCCAGCAGTTCCCCCCCGGGAAGAAGCTCCTACAATGAGCAGTTCTTC. Its translation is CASSSPPGRSSYNEQFF.

The chain carries TRBV2 and TRBJ1-1; TRBD1 agrees at 7 bases. CDR1 and CDR2 (germline): SNHLY, FYNNEI. The J segment lost 4 bases and the V segment lost 7 bases, leaving 3 bases of the junction unmatched. This CDR3 has 12 amino acids. CDR3 coding DNA: TGTGCCAGCATGAGGGGGCCCACTGAAGCTTTCTTT. Encoded protein: CASMRGPTEAFF.

A single count supports this clone. J is TRBJ2-1 and V is TRBV11-2; TRBD2 matches 7 bases. Germline lookup yields CDR1 SGHAT and CDR2 FQNNGV. V trimming: 6 bases; J trimming: 8 bases; junction bases outside the gene matches: 4. The CDR3 consists of 12 residues. CDR3 protein: CASRGGLYEQFF. CDR3 in DNA: TGTGCCAGCAGGGGGGGGTTATATGAGCAGTTCTTC.

The table lists this clone with a few counts. This sequence joins TRBV5-1 and TRBJ2-7; 7 bases match TRBD2. V was clipped by 3 bases and J by 3 bases; unmatched bases: 0. This CDR3 has 12 amino acids. Germline CDR1 SGHRS, CDR2 YFSETQ. The DNA for the CDR3 is TGCGCCAGCAGCTCTAGCGGCTACGAGCAGTACTTC. This gives the protein CASSSSGYEQYF.

This clone was counted between two and nine times. The V call is TRBV11-3, the J call TRBJ2-7, with 7 bases lining up with TRBD1. Germline V CDR1 and CDR2: SGHNT, YENEEA. The CDR3 totals 14 residues. J was trimmed by 10 bases and V by 1 base; bases with no gene match: 10. As DNA, the CDR3 is TGTGCCAGCAGCTTAGGTAACACACAGGGGTTCCAGTACTTC. Translating gives CASSLGNTQGFQYF.

The chain uses TRBV7-5 and TRBJ2-7; the table names TRBD2, a call not compared with the DNA. TRBV7-5 is a recognized pseudogene. The CDR3 is made up of 19 amino acids. The CDR3 region has the DNA TGTGTCAGACCCCTAAAACCTTGGACTGGGGGGGTTCCCCTGGGGGAGCAGTACTTC. Translated, it gives CVRPLKPWTGGVPLGEQYF.

This clone was counted between two and nine times. The V gene is TRBV23-1, the J gene TRBJ2-7, with D perhaps matching TRBD1 (6 bases). TRBV23-1 qualifies as an ORF whose function is uncertain. The CDR3 is made up of 22 amino acids. V gave up 4 bases and J gave up 0 bases, with 34 bases separating them. The DNA of the CDR3 is TGCGCCAGCAGTCTACCACGAAAATCCCGGGACAAAGAGAAATTGTGCTCCTACGAGCAGTACTTC. Its translation: CASSLPRKSRDKEKLCSYEQYF.

The chain carries TRBV25-1 and TRBJ2-7, with a tentative D call TRBD1 (6 bases). The CDR3 runs 12 residues. Germline assignment: CDR1 MGHDK and CDR2 SYGVNS. Trimming took off 6 bases at V and 9 bases at J, with 15 bases between the two ends. The CDR3 is CASRDLRGWQYF. The CDR3 DNA follows: TGTGCCAGCAGGGACCTTAGGGGGTGGCAGTACTTC.

This chain joins TRBV18 and TRBJ1-3, with 9 bases matching TRBD1. J gave up 0 bases and V 4 bases, and 13 bases lay outside the gene matches. This CDR3 is built from 19 residues. Germline assignment: CDR1 KGHSH and CDR2 LQKENI. The CDR3 coding sequence is TGTGCCAGCTCACGAGAGGTGGACAGGGGATTTGACTCTGGAAACACCATATATTTT. Amino acids: CASSREVDRGFDSGNTIYF.

The rearrangement uses TRBV4-1 and TRBJ2-5, with no clear D. The CDR3 sequence is 16 residues long. Germline loops: CDR1 MGHRA, CDR2 YSYEKL. Trimming shortened V by 4 bases and J by 2 bases, and 17 bases separated the two germline ends. CDR3 DNA sequence: TGCGCCAGCAGCCTAGAAACGGGTTACAAACAAGAGACCCAGTACTTC. It specifies CASSLETGYKQETQYF.

The V call is TRBV11-2, the J call TRBJ2-1, with D hard to call. This CDR3 spans 13 amino acids. V lost 2 bases, J lost 8 bases, and 10 bases lay in between. Germline CDR1 reads SGHAT; CDR2 reads FQNNGV. CDR3 nucleotides: TGTGCCAGCAGCTTAAGGCTACTATATGAGCAGTTCTTC. Its protein is CASSLRLLYEQFF.